Below are 26 T cell receptor beta chains sequenced from a single sample in a study of blood T cell repertoires in COVID-19. Method: immunoSEQ multiplex PCR; TCRdb's copy keeps in-frame clones and lacks some. The sample records about 45,000 clones, approximately 86% being singletons. The material sequenced was peripheral blood. The origin of the receptors is a man at least 80 years old in a cohort sampled during active COVID-19.

In nucleotides, the CDR3 is TGTGCCAGCAGCTTGCCCGGGGTCCGTGGGGGGAACGAGCAGTACTTC. This encodes CASSLPGVRGGNEQYF. This chain links TRBV5-4 with TRBJ2-7, with D perhaps matching TRBD2 (6 bases). Deletions cut 1 base from V and 5 bases from J, with 19 bases between. The CDR3 consists of 16 residues. Germline V gives CDR1 SGHNT, CDR2 YYREEE (reference sequence).

V gene TRBV4-3 combines with J gene TRBJ2-1, with D possibly being TRBD1 (5 bases). The CDR3 is made up of 14 amino acids. V lost 0 bases and J 10 bases, leaving 13 bases between the germline ends. CDR1 and CDR2 (germline): LGHNA, YSLEER. The CDR3: CASSQEPRSGEQFF. CDR3 nucleotide sequence: TGCGCCAGCAGCCAAGAGCCCAGGTCAGGGGAGCAGTTCTTC.

V and J are TRBV9 and TRBJ2-7; 8 bases match TRBD1. Germline assignment: CDR1 SGDLS and CDR2 YYNGEE. This CDR3 comprises 15 residues. Trimming removed 0 bases from V and 7 bases from J; junction bases left unmatched: 9. The CDR3 DNA follows: TGTGCCAGCAGCGTAGCTCCGCAGGGGGCGGCGGAGCAGTACTTC. The encoded protein is CASSVAPQGAAEQYF.

V usage is TRBV19 and J usage is TRBJ2-2; 7 bases are shared with TRBD1. In germline, CDR1 is LNHDA, CDR2 SQIVND (reference sequence). V shed 6 bases, J shed 6 bases, and the junction held 4 bases outside the gene matches. The CDR3 is 13 residues long. The CDR3 DNA reads TGTGCCAGTAGGGTTACAGGGGCCGGGGAGCTGTTTTTT. It yields the protein CASRVTGAGELFF.

DNA for the CDR3: TGTGCCAGCTCACCAGAGACTCGAAACGGGGATACGCAGTATTTT. This translates into CASSPETRNGDTQYF. The chain is built from TRBV18 and TRBJ2-3; the D is unclear. The CDR3 is 15 amino acids. CDR1 and CDR2 from the germline V gene are KGHSH and LQKENI. V was pared by 2 bases and J by 6 bases, with 15 bases between.

This chain joins TRBV9 and TRBJ2-3, with TRBD1 identical over 8 bases. Germline CDR1 is SGDLS and CDR2 is YYNGEE. There are 14 residues in the CDR3. The V segment lost 3 bases and the J segment 4 bases; nucleotides outside the gene matches: 4. CDR3 nucleotides: TGTGCCAGCAGCGATAGGACAGGGTCAGATACGCAGTATTTT. Amino acids: CASSDRTGSDTQYF.

The rearrangement joins TRBV5-1 to TRBJ2-7, with D possibly matching TRBD1 (6 bases). Germline-derived CDR1 and CDR2 are SGHRS and YFSETQ. This CDR3 spans 13 amino acids. The V end was cut by 4 bases, the J end by 3 bases, with 11 bases between. CDR3 sequence reads: CASSQPTGYEQYF. Here the CDR3 DNA reads TGCGCCAGCAGCCAACCGACAGGCTACGAGCAGTACTTC.

This clone has more than one count but fewer than ten. The chain is built from TRBV9 and TRBJ2-2, with D possibly being TRBD2 (5 bases). The V end was cut by 4 bases, the J end by 5 bases, with 18 bases between. Germline assignment: CDR1 SGDLS and CDR2 YYNGEE. The CDR3 has 16 amino acids. CDR3: CASSRDYFVRTGELFF. The CDR3 DNA sequence: TGTGCCAGCAGCAGAGACTATTTTGTGAGGACCGGGGAGCTGTTTTTT.

The chain recombines TRBV2 with TRBJ1-5; 11 bases are shared with TRBD1. The CDR3 covers 15 residues. Germline CDR1 is SNHLY and CDR2 is FYNNEI. V dropped 8 bases and J dropped 6; count of bases not matched to a gene: 9. CDR3 DNA sequence: TGTGCCAGCCACCGTGTAGGGACAGGGGGTCAGCCCCAGCATTTT. It encodes CASHRVGTGGQPQHF. The complete variable domain, with remaining parts taken from reference TRBV2 and TRBJ1-5, reads EPEVTQTPSHQVTQMGQEVILRCVPISNHLYFYWYRQILGQKVEFLVSFYNNEISEKSEIFDDQFSVERPDGSNFTLKIRSTKLEDSAMYFCASHRVGTGGQPQHFGDGTRLSIL.

This chain joins TRBV5-8 and TRBJ2-7, with a weak D call TRBD1 (6 bases). The CDR3 has 15 residues. With 5 bases removed from V and 4 bases from J, the gap between germline ends came to 19 bases. CDR1 and CDR2 from the germline V gene are SGHTS and YDEGEE. CDR3 amino acids: CASRPRDTARYEQYF. For the CDR3, the DNA is TGTGCCAGCAGACCCCGGGACACGGCTCGTTACGAGCAGTACTTC. Supplemented by reference TRBV5-8 and TRBJ2-7, the full variable domain reads EAGVTQSPTHLIKTRGQQATLRCSPISGHTSVYWYQQALGLGLQFLLWYDEGEERNRGNFPPRFSGRQFPNYSSELNVNALELEDSALYLCASRPRDTARYEQYFGPGTRLTVT.

The chain employs TRBV7-8 and TRBJ2-5; TRBD1 agrees at 10 bases. The CDR3 is 15 amino acids. With 5 bases clipped from V and 5 bases from J, the junction kept 8 bases outside the gene matches. CDR1 and CDR2 from the germline V gene are SGHVS and FQNEAQ. The chain's CDR3 is CASSRWDRGGETQYF. The CDR3, as DNA: TGTGCCAGCAGCCGATGGGACAGGGGAGGGGAGACCCAGTACTTC. Looking up the rest from reference TRBV7-8 and TRBJ2-5 gives the full variable domain: GAGVSQSPRYKVAKRGQDVALRCDPISGHVSLFWYQQALGQGPEFLTYFQNEAQLDKSGLPSDRFFAERPEGSVSTLKIQRTQQEDSAVYLCASSRWDRGGETQYFGPGTRLLVL.

This clone appeared once. The V and J genes are TRBV5-6 and TRBJ1-2, with D possibly being TRBD1 (5 bases). This CDR3 is built from 11 residues. Germline-derived CDR1 and CDR2 are SGHDT and YYEEEE. Trimming left V 7 bases short and J 6 bases short, with 10 bases between. For the CDR3, the DNA is TGTGCCAGCGAGGCAGGGAATGGCTACACCTTC. Protein sequence: CASEAGNGYTF.

The chain links TRBV7-2 to TRBJ2-5; the match to TRBD2 covers 7 bases. Germline CDR1 and CDR2: SGHTA and FQGNSA. The trim removed 6 bases at V and 5 bases at J, leaving 15 bases unmatched. The CDR3 spans 16 residues. CDR3 in DNA: TGTGCCAGCAGACCAAGCGGGGAGAGTCAGCGGGAGACCCAGTACTTC. Translation: CASRPSGESQRETQYF.

J is TRBJ1-6 and V is TRBV28, with a tentative D call TRBD1 (5 bases). Trimming removed 6 bases at V and 9 bases at J, with 18 bases between. This CDR3 has 15 residues. Germline CDR1 and CDR2: MDHEN and SYDVKM. The CDR3 DNA follows: TGTGCCAGCAGACCTGGGGGGGATAGAAGTTCACCCCTCCACTTT. Translated: CASRPGGDRSSPLHF.

The chain couples TRBV9 to TRBJ1-6, with 10 bases identical to TRBD1. V was clipped by 0 bases and J by 5 bases; unmatched bases: 2. Per germline, CDR1 SGDLS and CDR2 YYNGEE. The CDR3 consists of 16 residues. The CDR3 is CASSVGTGGNNSPLHF. The CDR3 bases are TGTGCCAGCAGCGTAGGGACAGGGGGAAATAATTCACCCCTCCACTTT.

CDR3 residues: CASSEVPGGSNYGYTF. CDR3 coding DNA: TGTGCCAGCAGTGAAGTACCAGGGGGAAGTAACTATGGCTACACCTTC. J is TRBJ1-2 and V is TRBV6-1; 7 bases map to TRBD1. Per the germline V gene, CDR1 is MNHNS and CDR2 is SASEGT. V shed 1 base and J 1 base; nucleotides not matched to a gene: 6. The CDR3 totals 16 residues.

This chain links TRBV6-2 or TRBV6-3 with TRBJ2-3, with 8 bases that match TRBD2. The J segment lost 3 bases and the V segment lost 5 bases, leaving 10 bases of the junction unmatched. This CDR3 is built from 16 residues. Looked up from germline, CDR1 is MNHEY and CDR2 is SVGEGT. DNA of the CDR3: TGTGCCAGCAGTGGCCGCGGGGGGCGTCGGACAGATACGCAGTATTTT. Translating gives CASSGRGGRRTDTQYF.

The chain joins TRBV28 to TRBJ2-7, with 7 nucleotides matching TRBD1. The CDR3 runs to 14 residues. Losses at the gene ends were 5 bases for V and 2 bases for J; bases not matched to a gene: 6. Per the germline V gene, CDR1 is MDHEN and CDR2 is SYDVKM. The CDR3 region has the DNA TGTGCCAGCAGTCCCCCACAGGGGCCCTACGAGCAGTACTTC. This encodes CASSPPQGPYEQYF. Full variable domain (remainder filled in from reference TRBV28 and TRBJ2-7): DVKVTQSSRYLVKRTGEKVFLECVQDMDHENMFWYRQDPGLGLRLIYFSYDVKMKEKGDIPEGYSVSREKKERFSLILESASTNQTSMYLCASSPPQGPYEQYFGPGTRLTVT.

This sequence joins TRBV7-8 and TRBJ1-6, with D tentatively TRBD1 (6 bases). CDR1 is SGHVS, CDR2 FQNEAQ, per germline. V gave up 5 bases and J gave up 3 bases, with 14 bases separating them. CDR3 length equals 16 residues. The chain's CDR3 is CASSRGGGGYNSPLHF. In DNA, the CDR3 is TGTGCCAGCAGCCGAGGGGGGGGCGGCTATAATTCACCCCTCCACTTT.

The J gene is TRBJ2-7, the V gene TRBV7-2; D is ambiguous. Looked up from germline, CDR1 is SGHTA and CDR2 is FQGNSA. Trimming removed 0 bases from V and 3 bases from J, with 6 bases in between. The CDR3 sequence is 13 residues long. Here the CDR3 reads CASSLARFYEQYF. In DNA form, the CDR3 reads TGTGCCAGCAGCTTAGCCAGATTCTACGAGCAGTACTTC.

This chain joins TRBV5-1 and TRBJ1-2, with D perhaps matching TRBD1 (6 bases). Germline CDR1 SGHRS, CDR2 YFSETQ. The CDR3 length is 13 residues. V was cut by 3 bases and J by 5 bases, with 11 bases left in between. The chain's CDR3 is CASSWDTGYGYTF. The CDR3 region has the DNA TGCGCCAGCAGCTGGGACACGGGGTATGGCTACACCTTC. Looking up the rest from reference TRBV5-1 and TRBJ1-2 gives the full variable domain: KAGVTQTPRYLIKTRGQQVTLSCSPISGHRSVSWYQQTPGQGLQFLFEYFSETQRNKGNFPGRFSGRQFSNSRSEMNVSTLELGDSALYLCASSWDTGYGYTFGSGTRLTVV.

This rearrangement joins TRBV18 to TRBJ2-6, with TRBD2 identical over 7 bases. This CDR3 is built from 17 residues. J lost 0 bases, V lost 3 bases, and 5 bases had no gene match. The germline CDR1 and CDR2 sequences are KGHSH and LQKENI. The CDR3 sequence is CASSPTGGNSGANVLTF. The CDR3 nucleotides read TGTGCCAGCTCACCCACCGGGGGGAACTCTGGGGCCAACGTCCTGACTTTC.

The chain uses TRBV24-1 and TRBJ2-2; 9 positions match TRBD2. The CDR3 totals 15 residues. Losses at the gene ends were 2 bases for V and 6 bases for J; bases not matched to a gene: 3. From germline, CDR1 is KGHDR and CDR2 SFDVKD. The CDR3, as DNA: TGTGCCACCAGTGATTCTAGCGGGAATCCCGGGGAGCTGTTTTTT. Amino acid sequence: CATSDSSGNPGELFF.

CDR3 nucleotide sequence: TGTGCCAGCAGTCGAGGCGGGGGGGGGACTGAAGCTTTCTTT. Translation gives CASSRGGGGTEAFF. The chain combines TRBV27 with TRBJ1-1, with D possibly being TRBD1 (5 bases). CDR1 and CDR2 (germline): MNHEY, SMNVEV (reference sequence). This CDR3 region has 14 residues. Trimming left V 5 bases short and J 5 bases short, with 15 bases between.

The gene calls are TRBV5-1 and TRBJ2-7, with TRBD1 matching 8 bases. Germline V gives CDR1 SGHRS, CDR2 YFSETQ. The CDR3 loop spans 14 amino acids. V was clipped by 4 bases and J by 3 bases; unmatched bases: 6. CDR3 amino acids: CASSGTTGGYEQYF. The CDR3 region has the DNA TGCGCCAGCAGCGGTACCACAGGGGGCTACGAGCAGTACTTC.

The rearrangement links TRBV18 to TRBJ2-2; a possible D gene is TRBD1 (6 bases). Germline loops: CDR1 KGHSH, CDR2 LQKENI. The CDR3 is 15 amino acids. Trimming removed 3 bases at V and 3 bases at J, with 11 bases between. CDR3 amino acids: CASSPGQQDTGELFF. CDR3 DNA sequence: TGTGCCAGCTCACCTGGACAGCAAGACACCGGGGAGCTGTTTTTT.